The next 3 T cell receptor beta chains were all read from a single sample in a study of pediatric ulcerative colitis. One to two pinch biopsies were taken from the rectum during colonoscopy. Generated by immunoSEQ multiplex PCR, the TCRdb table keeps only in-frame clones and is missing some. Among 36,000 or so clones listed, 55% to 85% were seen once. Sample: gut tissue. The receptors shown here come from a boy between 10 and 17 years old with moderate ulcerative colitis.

The CDR3 is CASSPNYSEKLFF. Written as DNA, the CDR3 is TGTGCCAGCAGCCCGAATTATAGTGAAAAACTGTTTTTT. The rearrangement uses TRBV7-2 and TRBJ1-4, with D hard to call. The CDR3 consists of 13 residues. V was clipped by 5 bases and J by 7 bases, with 11 bases between them. The germline gives CDR1 SGHTA, CDR2 FQGNSA.

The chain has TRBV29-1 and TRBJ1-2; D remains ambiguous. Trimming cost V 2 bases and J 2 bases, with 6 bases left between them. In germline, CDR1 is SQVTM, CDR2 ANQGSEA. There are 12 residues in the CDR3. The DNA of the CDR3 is TGCAGCGTTGAATTGGGGAACTATGGCTACACCTTC. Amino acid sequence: CSVELGNYGYTF.

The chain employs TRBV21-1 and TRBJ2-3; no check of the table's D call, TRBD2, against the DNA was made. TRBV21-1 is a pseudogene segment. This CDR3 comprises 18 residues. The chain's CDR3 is CASSPRGAGGDSTDTQYF. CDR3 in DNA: TGTGCCAGCAGCCCAAGAGGAGCGGGAGGGGATAGCACAGATACGCAGTATTTT.